Listed here are 10 T cell receptor beta chains from one sample, sequenced in a study of T cell responses to AZD1222 COVID-19 vaccine. Generated by immunoSEQ multiplex PCR, the TCRdb table keeps only in-frame clones and is missing some. Among tens of thousands of clones listed, over 70% were seen once. Sequences were derived from peripheral blood, sampled 28 days after the second AZD1222 dose. The origin of the receptors is an adult who received the AZD1222 COVID-19 vaccine.

The chain uses TRBV19 and TRBJ2-1; 9 positions match TRBD2. The CDR3 runs 14 residues. V shed 6 bases, J shed 4 bases, and the junction held 4 bases outside the gene matches. Germline values: CDR1 LNHDA, CDR2 SQIVND (reference sequence). The CDR3 region is CASSRLADYNEQFF. Here the CDR3 DNA reads TGTGCCAGTAGCCGACTAGCGGATTACAATGAGCAGTTCTTC.

The count of this clone is one. This chain connects TRBV6-5 to TRBJ1-5; D remains unclear. V was clipped by 4 bases and J by 0 bases, with 7 bases between them. Per the germline V gene, CDR1 is MNHEY and CDR2 is SVGAGI. CDR3 length: 14 amino acids. CDR3 region: CASSFRDSNQPQHF. CDR3 coding DNA: TGTGCCAGCAGTTTCAGAGATAGCAATCAGCCCCAGCATTTT.

This clone was found a few times. The chain employs TRBV10-2 and TRBJ1-5; D gene uncertain. Between the trimmed V and J ends, which lost 2 bases and 3 bases, there was a span of 8 bases. CDR3 length: 14 residues. The germline V gene has CDR1 WSHSY and CDR2 SAAADI. The CDR3 spells CASSEIGLNQPQHF. CDR3 DNA: TGCGCCAGCAGTGAGATTGGCCTCAATCAGCCCCAGCATTTT.

This chain links TRBV9 with TRBJ1-6; D gene unclear. This CDR3 has 12 residues. The V end lost 3 bases, the J end lost 2 bases, and 0 bases lay between the germline ends. Germline CDR1 is SGDLS and CDR2 is YYNGEE. This CDR3 is CASSAYNSPLHF. CDR3 bases: TGTGCCAGCAGCGCCTATAATTCACCCCTCCACTTT.

The rearrangement joins TRBV18 to TRBJ2-7; 8 positions match TRBD2. The length of the CDR3 is 13 residues. Germline V gene sequence: CDR1 KGHSH, CDR2 LQKENI. CDR3 DNA: TGTGGGACGAGCGGACTAGCAAGTGGCGAGCAGTACTTC. Encoded protein: CGTSGLASGEQYF.

The V and J genes are TRBV28 and TRBJ1-2; 9 nucleotides align to TRBD1. J was trimmed by 3 bases and V by 1 base; bases with no gene match: 6. The CDR3 has 16 residues. Germline V lookup: CDR1 MDHEN, CDR2 SYDVKM. The CDR3: CASSLFGQGLHYGYTF. As DNA, the CDR3 is TGTGCCAGCAGTTTATTCGGACAGGGGTTGCACTATGGCTACACCTTC.

The chain is built from TRBV12-5 and TRBJ2-1; maybe TRBD1 (6 bases). V was clipped by 3 bases and J by 6 bases, with 9 bases between them. CDR3 length: 13 residues. Germline V gene lookup returns CDR1 LGHNT and CDR2 FRNRAP. The CDR3 spells CASGLGQTNEQFF. In DNA form, the CDR3 reads TGTGCTAGTGGTTTAGGACAGACCAATGAGCAGTTCTTC. Combining the CDR3 with reference TRBV12-5 and TRBJ2-1 gives the whole variable domain DARVTQTPRHKVTEMGQEVTMRCQPILGHNTVFWYRQTMMQGLELLAYFRNRAPLDDSGMPKDRFSAEMPDATLATLKIQPSEPRDSAVYFCASGLGQTNEQFFGPGTRLTVL.

The rearrangement uses TRBV6-2 or TRBV6-3 and TRBJ1-1, with TRBD1 matching over 11 bases. J gave up 1 base and V 0 bases, and 7 bases lay outside the gene matches. The CDR3 loop spans 18 amino acids. Germline lookup yields CDR1 MNHEY and CDR2 SVGEGT. The CDR3 DNA reads TGTGCCAGCAGTTACTCTGGGACAGGGGGGGTCTCGAACACTGAAGCTTTCTTT. Amino acid sequence: CASSYSGTGGVSNTEAFF.

This sequence joins TRBV5-4 and TRBJ1-1; D remains ambiguous. The germline V gene encodes CDR1 SGHNT and CDR2 YYREEE (reference sequence). This CDR3 comprises 13 residues. Trimming cost V 6 bases and J 2 bases, with 11 bases left between them. The CDR3 nucleotides are TGTGCCAGCACCCGTGGGGAAAACACTGAAGCTTTCTTT. Protein product: CASTRGENTEAFF.

This clone turned up a few times. The chain carries TRBV12-3 or TRBV12-4 and TRBJ1-2, with D unresolved. This CDR3 has 12 residues. V was pared by 2 bases and J by 8 bases, with 9 bases between. CDR3 in amino acids: CASSLRISGYTF. In DNA, the CDR3 is TGTGCCAGCAGTTTAAGAATTAGCGGCTACACCTTC.